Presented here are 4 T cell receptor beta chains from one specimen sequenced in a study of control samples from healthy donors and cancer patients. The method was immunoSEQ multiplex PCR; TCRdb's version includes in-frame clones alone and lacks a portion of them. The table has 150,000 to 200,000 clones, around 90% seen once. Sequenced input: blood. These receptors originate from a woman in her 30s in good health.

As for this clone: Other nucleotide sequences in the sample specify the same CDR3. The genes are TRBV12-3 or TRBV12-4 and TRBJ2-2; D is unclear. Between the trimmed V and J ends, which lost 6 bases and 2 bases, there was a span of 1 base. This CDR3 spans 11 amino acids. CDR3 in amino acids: CASRNTGELFF. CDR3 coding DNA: TGTGCCAGCAGAAACACCGGGGAGCTGTTTTTT.

The CDR3 nucleotides are TGCGCCAGCAGCCAAGGGGACAGGGAGTCCGGGGAGCTGTTTTTT. Protein sequence: CASSQGDRESGELFF. This chain joins TRBV4-1 and TRBJ2-2; 9 bases line up with TRBD1. This CDR3 has 15 residues. Germline assignment: CDR1 MGHRA and CDR2 YSYEKL. V was pared by 1 base and J by 6 bases, with 3 bases of the junction left unmatched.

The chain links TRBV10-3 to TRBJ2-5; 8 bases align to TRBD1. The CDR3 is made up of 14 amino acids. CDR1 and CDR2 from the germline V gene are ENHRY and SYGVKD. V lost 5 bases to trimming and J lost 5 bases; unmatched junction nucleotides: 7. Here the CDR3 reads CAISPGTGVETQYF. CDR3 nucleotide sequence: TGTGCCATCAGTCCCGGGACAGGAGTCGAGACCCAGTACTTC.

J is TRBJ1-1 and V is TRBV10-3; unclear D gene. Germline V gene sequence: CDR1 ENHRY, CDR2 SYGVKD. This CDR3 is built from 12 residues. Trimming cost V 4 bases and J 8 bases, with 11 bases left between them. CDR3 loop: CAISGPTPEAFF. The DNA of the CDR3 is TGTGCCATCAGTGGCCCGACGCCCGAAGCTTTCTTT.